Listed below are T cell receptor beta chains from one sample, sequenced in a study of blood T cell repertoires in COVID-19. Sequenced by immunoSEQ multiplex PCR; TCRdb stores in-frame clones only, minus some. The sample holds about 67,000 clones, 80% to 85% seen once. Material: peripheral blood. These TCRs come from a human donor in a cohort sampled during active COVID-19. Both conserved end residues are part of each CDR3.

v_call,cdr3_aa
TRBV5-1,CASSSTGLNQPQHF
TRBV24-1,CATSDPAAGGLDEQFF
TRBV13,CASSFREGGIANYGYTF
TRBV5-1,CASSPQGQGAGTEAFF
TRBV15,CATSRVGTRGETQYF
TRBV5-5,CASSLGRVQGGSFLYEQYF
TRBV28,CASSSLLAGAYNEQFF
TRBV4-3,CASRQHTSGGFQLDNEQFF
TRBV3-1/TRBV3-2,CASSQDPSDQETQYF
TRBV5-1,CASSSTSGVTYNEQFF
TRBV5-1,CASSEGGGAYNEQFF
TRBV27,CASSLWRGRFNTDTQYF
TRBV14,CASSKLDRQETQYF